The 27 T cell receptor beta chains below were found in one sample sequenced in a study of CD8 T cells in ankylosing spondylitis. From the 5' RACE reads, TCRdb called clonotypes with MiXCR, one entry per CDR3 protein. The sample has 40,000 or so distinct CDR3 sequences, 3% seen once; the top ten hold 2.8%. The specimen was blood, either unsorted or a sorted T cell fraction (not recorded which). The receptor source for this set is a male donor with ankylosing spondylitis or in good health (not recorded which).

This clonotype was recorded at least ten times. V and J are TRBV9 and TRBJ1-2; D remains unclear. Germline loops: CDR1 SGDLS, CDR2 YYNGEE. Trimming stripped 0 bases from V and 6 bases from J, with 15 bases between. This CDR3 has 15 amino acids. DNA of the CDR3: TGTGCCAGCAGCGTAGACGGGTGGGGAGAGAATGGCTACACCTTC. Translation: CASSVDGWGENGYTF.

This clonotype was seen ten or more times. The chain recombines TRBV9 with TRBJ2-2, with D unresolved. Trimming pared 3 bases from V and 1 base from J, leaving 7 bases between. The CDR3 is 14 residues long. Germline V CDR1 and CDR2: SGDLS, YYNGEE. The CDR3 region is CASSAVMNTGELFF. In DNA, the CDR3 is TGTGCCAGCAGCGCCGTCATGAACACCGGGGAGCTGTTTTTT.

The CDR3 region is CASSSRPTSGSLIDTQYF. CDR3 nucleotides: TGTGCCAGCAGCTCACGACCGACTAGCGGGAGCCTTATAGATACGCAGTATTTT. This sequence joins TRBV9 and TRBJ2-3, with 12 bases lining up with TRBD2. The V segment lost 4 bases and the J segment 5 bases; nucleotides outside the gene matches: 14. The CDR3 length is 18 residues. Germline CDR1 reads SGDLS; CDR2 reads YYNGEE.

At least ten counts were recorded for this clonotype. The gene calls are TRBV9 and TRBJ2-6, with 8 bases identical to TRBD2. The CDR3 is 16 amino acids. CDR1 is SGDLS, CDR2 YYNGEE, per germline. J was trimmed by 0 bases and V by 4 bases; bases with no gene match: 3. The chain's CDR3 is CASSHGLASGANVLTF. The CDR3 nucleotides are TGTGCCAGCAGCCACGGACTAGCCTCTGGGGCCAACGTCCTGACTTTC.

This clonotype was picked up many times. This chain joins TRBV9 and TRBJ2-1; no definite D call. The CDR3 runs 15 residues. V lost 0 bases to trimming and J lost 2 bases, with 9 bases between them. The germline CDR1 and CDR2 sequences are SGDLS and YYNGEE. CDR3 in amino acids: CASSVGKETYNEQFF. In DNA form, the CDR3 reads TGTGCCAGCAGCGTAGGGAAGGAAACCTACAATGAGCAGTTCTTC.

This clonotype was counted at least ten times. The DNA of the CDR3 is TGTGCCAGCAGCGTAGGGCGCGAGCAGTTCTTC. Translating it yields CASSVGREQFF. The V and J genes are TRBV9 and TRBJ2-1; D not certain. CDR1 is SGDLS, CDR2 YYNGEE, per germline. V lost 0 bases to trimming and J lost 10 bases, with 5 bases between them. The CDR3 loop spans 11 amino acids. Full variable domain (remainder filled in from reference TRBV9 and TRBJ2-1): DSGVTQTPKHLITATGQRVTLRCSPRSGDLSVYWYQQSLDQGLQFLIQYYNGEERAKGNILERFSAQQFPDLHSELNLSSLELGDSALYFCASSVGREQFFGPGTRLTVL.

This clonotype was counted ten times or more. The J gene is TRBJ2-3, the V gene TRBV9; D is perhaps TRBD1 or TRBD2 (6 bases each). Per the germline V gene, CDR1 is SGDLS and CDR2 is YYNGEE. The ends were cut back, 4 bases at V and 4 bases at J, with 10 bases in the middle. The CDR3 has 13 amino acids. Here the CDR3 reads CASSSGGADTQYF. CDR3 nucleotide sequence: TGTGCCAGCAGCTCCGGGGGCGCAGATACGCAGTATTTT.

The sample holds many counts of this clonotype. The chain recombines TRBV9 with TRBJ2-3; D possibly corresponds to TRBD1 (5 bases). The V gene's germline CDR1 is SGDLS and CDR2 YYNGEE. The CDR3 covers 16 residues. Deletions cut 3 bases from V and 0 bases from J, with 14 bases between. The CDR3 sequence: CASSAGQTLSTDTQYF. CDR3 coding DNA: TGTGCCAGCAGCGCTGGACAAACCCTAAGCACAGATACGCAGTATTTT.

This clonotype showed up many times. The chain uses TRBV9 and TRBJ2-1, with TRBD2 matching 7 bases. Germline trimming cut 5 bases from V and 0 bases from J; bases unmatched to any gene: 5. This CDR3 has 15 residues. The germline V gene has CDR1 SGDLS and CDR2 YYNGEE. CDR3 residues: CASSPGTNSYNEQFF. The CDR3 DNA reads TGTGCCAGCAGTCCCGGGACTAACTCCTACAATGAGCAGTTCTTC.

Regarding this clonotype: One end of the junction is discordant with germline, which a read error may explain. The CDR3 protein is CARSPNRAGGTDTQYF. CDR3 nucleotides: TGTGCCCGCAGCCCCAACAGGGCTGGGGGGACAGATACCCAGTATTTT. The chain couples TRBV9 to TRBJ2-3, with D tentatively TRBD1 (7 bases). This CDR3 is built from 16 residues. CDR1 is SGDLS and CDR2 is YYNGEE in the germline V gene. Full variable domain (missing parts from reference TRBV9 and TRBJ2-3): DSGVTQTPKHLITATGQRVTLRCSPRSGDLSVYWYQQSLDQGLQFLIQYYNGEERAKGNILERFSAQQFPDLHSELNLSSLELGDSALYFCARSPNRAGGTDTQYFGPGTRLTVL.

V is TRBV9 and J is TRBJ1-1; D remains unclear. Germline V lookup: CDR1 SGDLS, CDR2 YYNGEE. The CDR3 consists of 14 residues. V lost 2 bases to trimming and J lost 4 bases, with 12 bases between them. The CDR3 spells CASSVSPVGTEAFF. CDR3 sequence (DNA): TGTGCCAGCAGCGTCTCCCCCGTGGGCACTGAAGCTTTCTTT.

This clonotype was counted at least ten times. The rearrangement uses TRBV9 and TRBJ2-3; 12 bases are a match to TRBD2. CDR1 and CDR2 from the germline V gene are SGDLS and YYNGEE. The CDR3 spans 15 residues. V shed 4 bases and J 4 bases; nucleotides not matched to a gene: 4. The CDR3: CASSLGLAGPDTQYF. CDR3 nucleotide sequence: TGTGCCAGCAGCCTCGGACTAGCGGGACCAGATACGCAGTATTTT.

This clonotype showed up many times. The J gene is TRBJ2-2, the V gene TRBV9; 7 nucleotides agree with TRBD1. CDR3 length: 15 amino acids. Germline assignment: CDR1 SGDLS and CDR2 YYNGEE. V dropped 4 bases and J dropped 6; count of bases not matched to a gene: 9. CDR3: CASSPSQGWSGELFF. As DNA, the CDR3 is TGTGCCAGCAGCCCATCACAGGGGTGGTCCGGGGAGCTGTTTTTT.

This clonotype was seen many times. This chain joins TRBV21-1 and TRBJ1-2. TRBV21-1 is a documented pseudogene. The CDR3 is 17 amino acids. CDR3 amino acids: CASSKAVGGHWNYGYTF. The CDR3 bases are TGTGCCAGCAGCAAAGCCGTCGGAGGGCACTGGAACTATGGCTACACCTTC.

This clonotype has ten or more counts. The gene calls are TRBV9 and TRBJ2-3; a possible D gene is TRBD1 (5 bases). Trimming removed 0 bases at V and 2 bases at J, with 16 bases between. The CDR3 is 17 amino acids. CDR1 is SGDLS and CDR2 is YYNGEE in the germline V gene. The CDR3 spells CASSVAPAGQLTDTQYF. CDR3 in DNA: TGTGCCAGCAGCGTAGCCCCGGCAGGGCAGCTCACAGATACGCAGTATTTT.

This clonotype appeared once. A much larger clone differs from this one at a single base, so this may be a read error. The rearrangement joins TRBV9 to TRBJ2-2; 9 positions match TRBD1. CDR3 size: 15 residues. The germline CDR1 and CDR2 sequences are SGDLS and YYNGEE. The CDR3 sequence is CASSVDRGLPGELVF. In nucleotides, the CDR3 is TGTGCCAGCAGCGTAGACAGGGGGCTCCCCGGGGAGCTGGTTTTT.

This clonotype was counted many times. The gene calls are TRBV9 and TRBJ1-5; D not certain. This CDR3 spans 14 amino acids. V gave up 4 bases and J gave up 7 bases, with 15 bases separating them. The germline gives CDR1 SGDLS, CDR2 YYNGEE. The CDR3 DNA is TGTGCCAGCAGCCCACGACAAGGTCCCCAGCCCCAGCATTTT. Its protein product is CASSPRQGPQPQHF.

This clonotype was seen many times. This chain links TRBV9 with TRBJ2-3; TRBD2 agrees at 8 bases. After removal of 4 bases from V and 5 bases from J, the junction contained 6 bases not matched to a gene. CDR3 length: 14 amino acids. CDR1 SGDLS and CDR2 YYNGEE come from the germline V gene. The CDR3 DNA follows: TGTGCCAGCAGCCCCCGGGGGGGGAGAGATACGCAGTATTTT. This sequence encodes CASSPRGGRDTQYF.

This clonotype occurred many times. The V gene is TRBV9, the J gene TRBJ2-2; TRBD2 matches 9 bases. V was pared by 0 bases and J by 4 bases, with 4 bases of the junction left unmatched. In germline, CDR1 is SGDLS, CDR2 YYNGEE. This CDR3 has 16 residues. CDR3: CASSVGSGRSTGELFF. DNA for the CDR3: TGTGCCAGCAGCGTAGGGAGCGGGAGGAGCACCGGGGAGCTGTTTTTT.

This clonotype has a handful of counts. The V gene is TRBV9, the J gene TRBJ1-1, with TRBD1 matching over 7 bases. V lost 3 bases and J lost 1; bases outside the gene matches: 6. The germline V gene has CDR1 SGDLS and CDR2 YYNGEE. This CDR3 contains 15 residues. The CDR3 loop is CASSARDRQNTEAFF. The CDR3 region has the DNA TGTGCCAGCAGCGCCCGGGACAGACAGAACACTGAAGCTTTCTTT.

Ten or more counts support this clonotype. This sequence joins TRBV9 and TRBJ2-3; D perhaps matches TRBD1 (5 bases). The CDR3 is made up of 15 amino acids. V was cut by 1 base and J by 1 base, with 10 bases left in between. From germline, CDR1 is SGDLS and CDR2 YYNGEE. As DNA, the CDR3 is TGTGCCAGCAGCGTATCAGGCAGGGGCACAGATACGCAGTATTTT. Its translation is CASSVSGRGTDTQYF.

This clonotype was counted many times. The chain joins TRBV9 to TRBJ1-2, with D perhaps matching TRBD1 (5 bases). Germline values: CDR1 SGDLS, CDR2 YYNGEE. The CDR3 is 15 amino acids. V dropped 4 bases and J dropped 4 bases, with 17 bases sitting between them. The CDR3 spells CASSPSTASTYGYTF. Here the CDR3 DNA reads TGTGCCAGCAGCCCCTCGACAGCTTCCACCTATGGCTACACCTTC. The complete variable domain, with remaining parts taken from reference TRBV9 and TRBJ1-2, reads DSGVTQTPKHLITATGQRVTLRCSPRSGDLSVYWYQQSLDQGLQFLIQYYNGEERAKGNILERFSAQQFPDLHSELNLSSLELGDSALYFCASSPSTASTYGYTFGSGTRLTVV.

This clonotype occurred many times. The CDR3: CASSVGLLTDRRNEKLFF. The CDR3 DNA sequence: TGTGCCAGCAGCGTAGGCTTGCTTACCGACAGAAGAAATGAAAAACTGTTTTTT. The chain recombines TRBV9 with TRBJ1-4, with TRBD1 as a possible D gene (5 bases). This CDR3 spans 18 amino acids. CDR1 SGDLS and CDR2 YYNGEE come from the germline V gene. Trimming removed 0 bases at V and 5 bases at J, with 20 bases between.

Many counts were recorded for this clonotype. The CDR3: CASTPLRGPHTDTQYF. CDR3 sequence (DNA): TGTGCCAGCACCCCACTGCGCGGACCCCACACAGATACGCAGTATTTT. The chain joins TRBV9 to TRBJ2-3; D gene uncertain. V gave up 6 bases and J gave up 2 bases, with 19 bases separating them. Germline assignment: CDR1 SGDLS and CDR2 YYNGEE. The CDR3 loop spans 16 amino acids. Looking up the rest from reference TRBV9 and TRBJ2-3 gives the full variable domain: DSGVTQTPKHLITATGQRVTLRCSPRSGDLSVYWYQQSLDQGLQFLIQYYNGEERAKGNILERFSAQQFPDLHSELNLSSLELGDSALYFCASTPLRGPHTDTQYFGPGTRLTVL.

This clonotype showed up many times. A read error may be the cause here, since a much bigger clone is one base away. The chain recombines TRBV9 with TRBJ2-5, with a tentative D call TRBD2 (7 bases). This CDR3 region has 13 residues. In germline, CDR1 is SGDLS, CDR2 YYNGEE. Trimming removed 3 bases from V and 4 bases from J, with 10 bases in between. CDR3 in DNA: TGTGCCAGCAGCGAAGGGGGGGGAGAGACCCAGTACTTC. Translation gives CASSEGGGETQYF.

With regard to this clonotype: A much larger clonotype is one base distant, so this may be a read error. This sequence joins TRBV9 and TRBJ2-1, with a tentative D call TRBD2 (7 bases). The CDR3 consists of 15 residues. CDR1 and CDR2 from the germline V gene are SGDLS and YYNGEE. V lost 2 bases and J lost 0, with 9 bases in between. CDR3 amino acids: CASSVRGGSYNEQFF. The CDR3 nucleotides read TGTGCCAGCAGCGTTAGGGGGGGCTCCTACAATGAGCAGTTCTTC.

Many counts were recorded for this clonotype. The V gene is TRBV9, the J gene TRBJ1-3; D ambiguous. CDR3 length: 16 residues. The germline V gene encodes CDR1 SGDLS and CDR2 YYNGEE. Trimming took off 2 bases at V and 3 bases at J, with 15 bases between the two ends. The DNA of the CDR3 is TGTGCCAGCAGCGTCCACTCGACGGTAAATGGAAACACCATATATTTT. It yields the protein CASSVHSTVNGNTIYF.